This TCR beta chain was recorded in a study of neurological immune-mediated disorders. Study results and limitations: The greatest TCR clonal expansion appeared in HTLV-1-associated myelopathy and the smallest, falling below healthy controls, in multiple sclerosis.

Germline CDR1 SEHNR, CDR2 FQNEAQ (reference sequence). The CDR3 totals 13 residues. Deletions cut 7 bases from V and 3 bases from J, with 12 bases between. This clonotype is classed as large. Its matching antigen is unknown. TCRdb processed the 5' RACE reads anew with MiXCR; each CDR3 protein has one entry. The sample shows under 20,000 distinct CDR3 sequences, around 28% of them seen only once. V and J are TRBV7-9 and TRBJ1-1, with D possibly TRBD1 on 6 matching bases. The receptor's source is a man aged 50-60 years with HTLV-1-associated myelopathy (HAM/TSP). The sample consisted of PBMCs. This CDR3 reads CASIPNRDTEAFF. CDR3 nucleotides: TGTGCCAGCATCCCTAACAGGGACACTGAAGCTTTCTTT.